This TCR beta chain derives from a study of blood T cell repertoires in COVID-19. As for the study in general: Italy, Spain and the United States were the sources of the convalescent and acute COVID-19 samples. T cells, B-cell-depleted T cells, or PBMCs provided the cDNA or gDNA that served as material.

Germline CDR1 KGHSH, CDR2 LQKENI. CDR3 length equals 17 residues. Trimming took 2 bases from V and 4 from J, leaving 19 bases between them. Original analysis: The assay estimated nucleated cells by amplifying reference gene primers. Libraries were prepared by immunoSEQ multiplex PCR; TCRdb keeps only in-frame clonotypes and omits some of them. For V, J and clone size, that table is used; D and trimming come from the DNA. Among about 120,000 clones listed, 82% were seen once. This clone appeared a single time. The receptor was isolated from a human donor in a cohort sampled during active COVID-19. Material for sequencing was peripheral blood. The chain recombines TRBV18 with TRBJ2-3; TRBD2 might be the D (6 bases). The CDR3 loop reads CASSPGLASDIADTQYF. In DNA, the CDR3 is TGTGCCAGCTCACCAGGGCTAGCGTCGGATATAGCAGATACGCAGTATTTT.